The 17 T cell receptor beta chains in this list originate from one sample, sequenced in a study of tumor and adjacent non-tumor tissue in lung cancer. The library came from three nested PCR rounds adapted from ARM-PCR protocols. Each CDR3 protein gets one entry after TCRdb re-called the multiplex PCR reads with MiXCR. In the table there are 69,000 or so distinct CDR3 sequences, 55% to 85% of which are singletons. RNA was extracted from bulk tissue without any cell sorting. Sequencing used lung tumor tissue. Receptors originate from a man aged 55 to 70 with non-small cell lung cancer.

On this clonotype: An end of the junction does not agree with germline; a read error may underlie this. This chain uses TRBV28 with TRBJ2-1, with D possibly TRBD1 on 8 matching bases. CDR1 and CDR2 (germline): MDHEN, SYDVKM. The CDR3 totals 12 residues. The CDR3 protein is CVSGDRYNEQFF. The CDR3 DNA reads TGTGTCAGCGGGGACAGGTACAATGAGCAGTTCTTC.

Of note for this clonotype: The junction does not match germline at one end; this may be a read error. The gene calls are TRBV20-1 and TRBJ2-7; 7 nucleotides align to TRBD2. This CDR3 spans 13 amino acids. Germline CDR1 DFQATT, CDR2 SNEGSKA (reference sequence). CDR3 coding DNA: TGCAGTGCTAGGCCTAGCGGTTACTACAAGCACTACTTC. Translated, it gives CSARPSGYYKHYF.

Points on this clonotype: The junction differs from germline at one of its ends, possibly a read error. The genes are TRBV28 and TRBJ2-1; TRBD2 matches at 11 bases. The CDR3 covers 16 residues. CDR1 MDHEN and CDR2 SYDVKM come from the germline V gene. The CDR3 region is CACSTASGRNLNKQFF. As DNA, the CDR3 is TGTGCCTGCAGTACGGCTAGCGGGAGGAATCTCAATAAGCAGTTCTTC. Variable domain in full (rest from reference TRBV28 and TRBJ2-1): DVKVTQSSRYLVKRTGEKVFLECVQDMDHENMFWYRQDPGLGLRLIYFSYDVKMKEKGDIPEGYSVSREKKERFSLILESASTNQTSMYLCACSTASGRNLNKQFFGPGTRLTVL.

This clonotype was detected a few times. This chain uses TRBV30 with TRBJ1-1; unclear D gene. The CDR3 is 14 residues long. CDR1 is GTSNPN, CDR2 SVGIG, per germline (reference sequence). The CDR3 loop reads CALEAPVRNTEAFF. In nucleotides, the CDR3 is TGTGCTTTGGAGGCACCCGTTCGGAACACTGAAGCTTTCTTT.

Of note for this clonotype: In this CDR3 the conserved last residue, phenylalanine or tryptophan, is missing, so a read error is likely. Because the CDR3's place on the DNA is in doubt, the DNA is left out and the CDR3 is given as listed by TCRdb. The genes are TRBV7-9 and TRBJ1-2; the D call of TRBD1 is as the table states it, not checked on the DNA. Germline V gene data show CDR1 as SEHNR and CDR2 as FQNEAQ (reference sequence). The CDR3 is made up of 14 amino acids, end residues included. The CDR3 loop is CASSSSGTSDDYTS.

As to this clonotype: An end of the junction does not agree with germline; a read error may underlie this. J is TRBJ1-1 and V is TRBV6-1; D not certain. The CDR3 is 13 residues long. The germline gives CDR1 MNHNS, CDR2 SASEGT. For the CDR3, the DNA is TGTGCCTGCAGTGACCCACAAGGCACTGAACCTTTCTTT. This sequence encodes CACSDPQGTEPFF.

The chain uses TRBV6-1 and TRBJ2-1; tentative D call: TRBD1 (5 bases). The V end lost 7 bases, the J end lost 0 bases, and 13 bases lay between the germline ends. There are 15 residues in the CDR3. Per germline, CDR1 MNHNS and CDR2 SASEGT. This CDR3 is CASKDTWNSYNEQFF. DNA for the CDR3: TGTGCCAGCAAGGACACTTGGAACTCCTACAATGAGCAGTTCTTC.

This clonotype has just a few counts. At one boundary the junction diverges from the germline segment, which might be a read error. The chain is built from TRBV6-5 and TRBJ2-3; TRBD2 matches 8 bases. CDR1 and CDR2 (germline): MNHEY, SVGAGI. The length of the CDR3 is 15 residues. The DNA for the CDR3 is TGTGACAGCAGTAGGGCTAGCGGGCGGGCAGATATGCAGTATTTT. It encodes CDSSRASGRADMQYF.

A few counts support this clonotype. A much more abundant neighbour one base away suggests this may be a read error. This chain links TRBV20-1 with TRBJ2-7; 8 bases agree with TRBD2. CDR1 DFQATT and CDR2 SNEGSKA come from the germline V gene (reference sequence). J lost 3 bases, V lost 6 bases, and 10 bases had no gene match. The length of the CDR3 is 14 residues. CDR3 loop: CSAGPGLVVYEQYF. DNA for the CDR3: TGCAGTGCAGGACCGGGACTAGTAGTCTACGAGCAGTACTTC.

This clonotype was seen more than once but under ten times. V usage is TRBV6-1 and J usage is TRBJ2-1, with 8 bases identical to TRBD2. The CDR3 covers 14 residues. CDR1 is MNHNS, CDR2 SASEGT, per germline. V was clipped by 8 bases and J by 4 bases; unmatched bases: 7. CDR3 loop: CASLSVAGYNEQFF. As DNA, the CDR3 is TGTGCCAGCTTATCCGTAGCGGGGTACAATGAGCAGTTCTTC.

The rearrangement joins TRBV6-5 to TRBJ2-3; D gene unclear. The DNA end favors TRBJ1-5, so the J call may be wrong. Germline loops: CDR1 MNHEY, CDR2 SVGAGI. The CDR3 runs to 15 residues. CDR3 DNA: TGTGCCAGCAGCCAAGCTACTGGTCGCACAGATACGCAGCATTTT. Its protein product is CASSQATGRTDTQHF.

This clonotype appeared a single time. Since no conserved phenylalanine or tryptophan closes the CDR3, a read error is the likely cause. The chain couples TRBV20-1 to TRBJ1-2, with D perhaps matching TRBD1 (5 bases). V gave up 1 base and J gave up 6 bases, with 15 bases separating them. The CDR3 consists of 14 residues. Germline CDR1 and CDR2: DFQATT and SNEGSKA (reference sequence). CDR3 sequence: CSARGGTDTHGYTL. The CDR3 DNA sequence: TGCAGTGCTAGAGGGGGGACGGACACCCATGGCTACACCCTC.

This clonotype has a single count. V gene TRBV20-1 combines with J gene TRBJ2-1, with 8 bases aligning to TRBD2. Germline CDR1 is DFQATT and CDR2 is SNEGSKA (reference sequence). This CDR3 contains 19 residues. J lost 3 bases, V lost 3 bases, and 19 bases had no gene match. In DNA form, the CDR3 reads TGCAGTGCTAGTAAGCCCGGACTAGCTGGAGTGAGGATCTACAATGAGCAGTTCTTC. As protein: CSASKPGLAGVRIYNEQFF.

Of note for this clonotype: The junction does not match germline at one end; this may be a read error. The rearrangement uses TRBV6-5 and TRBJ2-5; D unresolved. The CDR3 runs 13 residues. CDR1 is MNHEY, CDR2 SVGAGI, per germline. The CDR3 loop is CDSKGTARQTQYF. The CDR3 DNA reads TGTGACAGCAAAGGAACGGCCCGGCAGACCCAGTACTTC.

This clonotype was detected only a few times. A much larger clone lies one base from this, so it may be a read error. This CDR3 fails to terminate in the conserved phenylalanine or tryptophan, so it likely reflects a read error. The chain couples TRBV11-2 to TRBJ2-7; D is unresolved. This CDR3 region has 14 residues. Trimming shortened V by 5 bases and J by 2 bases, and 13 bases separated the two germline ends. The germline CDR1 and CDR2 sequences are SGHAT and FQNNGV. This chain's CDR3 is CASSTAGLAYEQYI. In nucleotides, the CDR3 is TGTGCCAGCAGCACCGCTGGGCTAGCCTACGAGCAGTACATC.

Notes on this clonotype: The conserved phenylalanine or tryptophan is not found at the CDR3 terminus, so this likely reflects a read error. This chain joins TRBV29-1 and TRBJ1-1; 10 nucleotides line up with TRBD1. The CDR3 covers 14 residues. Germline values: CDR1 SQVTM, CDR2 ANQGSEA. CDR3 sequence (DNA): TGCAACGCTGAGTCGGGACAGGGGAACATTGAAGCTTTCTCT. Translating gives CNAESGQGNIEAFS.

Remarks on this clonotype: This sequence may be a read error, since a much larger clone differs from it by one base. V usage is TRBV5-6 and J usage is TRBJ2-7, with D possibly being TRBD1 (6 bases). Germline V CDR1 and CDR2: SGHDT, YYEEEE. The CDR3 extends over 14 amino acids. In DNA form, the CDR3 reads TGTGCCAGCGGCTTGAACCGGGACATCTCGGAGCAGTACTTC. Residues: CASGLNRDISEQYF. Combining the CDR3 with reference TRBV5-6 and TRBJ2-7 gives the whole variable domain DAGVTQSPTHLIKTRGQQVTLRCSPKSGHDTVSWYQQALGQGPQFIFQYYEEEERQRGNFPDRFSGHQFPNYSSELNVNALLLGDSALYLCASGLNRDISEQYFGPGTRLTVT.